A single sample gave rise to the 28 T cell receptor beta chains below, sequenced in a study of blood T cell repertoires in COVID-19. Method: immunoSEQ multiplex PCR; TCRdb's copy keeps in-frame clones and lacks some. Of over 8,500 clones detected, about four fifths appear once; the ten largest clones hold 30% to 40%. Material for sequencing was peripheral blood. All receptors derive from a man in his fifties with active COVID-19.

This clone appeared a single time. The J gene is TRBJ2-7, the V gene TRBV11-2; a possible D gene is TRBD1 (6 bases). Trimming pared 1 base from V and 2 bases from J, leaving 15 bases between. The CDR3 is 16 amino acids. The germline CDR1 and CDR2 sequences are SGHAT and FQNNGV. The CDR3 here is CASSLVPGVTTYEQYF. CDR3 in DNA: TGTGCCAGCAGCTTAGTTCCAGGGGTCACTACCTACGAGCAGTACTTC.

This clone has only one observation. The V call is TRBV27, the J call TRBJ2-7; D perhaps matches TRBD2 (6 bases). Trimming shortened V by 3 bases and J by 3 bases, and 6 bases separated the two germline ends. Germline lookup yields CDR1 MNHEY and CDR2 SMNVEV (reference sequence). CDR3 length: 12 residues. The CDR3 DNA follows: TGTGCCAGCAGTTTGGGGGGCTACGAGCAGTACTTC. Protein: CASSLGGYEQYF.

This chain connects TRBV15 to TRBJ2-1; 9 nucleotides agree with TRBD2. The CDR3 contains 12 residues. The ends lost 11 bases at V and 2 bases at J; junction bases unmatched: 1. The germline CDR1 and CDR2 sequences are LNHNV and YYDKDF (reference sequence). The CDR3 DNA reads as TGTGCCGCTAGCGGGACCTACAATGAGCAGTTCTTC. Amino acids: CAASGTYNEQFF.

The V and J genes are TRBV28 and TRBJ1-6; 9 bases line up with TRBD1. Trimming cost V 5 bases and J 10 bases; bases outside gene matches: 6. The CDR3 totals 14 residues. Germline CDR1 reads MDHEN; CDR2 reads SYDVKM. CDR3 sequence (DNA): TGTGCCAGCAGTCGGACAGGGGTAAGCTCACCCCTCCACTTT. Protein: CASSRTGVSSPLHF.

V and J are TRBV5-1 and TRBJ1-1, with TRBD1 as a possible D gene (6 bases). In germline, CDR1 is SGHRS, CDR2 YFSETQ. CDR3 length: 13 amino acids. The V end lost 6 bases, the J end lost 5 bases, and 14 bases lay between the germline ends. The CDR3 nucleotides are TGCGCCAGCACCCTATGGGGGCAAACTGAAGCTTTCTTT. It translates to CASTLWGQTEAFF. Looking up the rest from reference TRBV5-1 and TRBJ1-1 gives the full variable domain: KAGVTQTPRYLIKTRGQQVTLSCSPISGHRSVSWYQQTPGQGLQFLFEYFSETQRNKGNFPGRFSGRQFSNSRSEMNVSTLELGDSALYLCASTLWGQTEAFFGQGTRLTVV.

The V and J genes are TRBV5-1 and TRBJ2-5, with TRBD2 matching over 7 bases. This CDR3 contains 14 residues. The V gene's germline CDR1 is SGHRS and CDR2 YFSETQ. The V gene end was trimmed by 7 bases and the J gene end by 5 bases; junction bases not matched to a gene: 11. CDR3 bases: TGCGCCAGCTGGGACGGGGGACTATCTGAGACCCAGTACTTC. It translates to CASWDGGLSETQYF.

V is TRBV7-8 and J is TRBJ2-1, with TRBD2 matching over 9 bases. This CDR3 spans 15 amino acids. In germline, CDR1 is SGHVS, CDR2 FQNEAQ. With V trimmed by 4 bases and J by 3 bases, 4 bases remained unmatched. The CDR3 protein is CASSSLSGGYNEQFF. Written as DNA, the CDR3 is TGTGCCAGCAGCTCACTTAGCGGGGGCTACAATGAGCAGTTCTTC.

The CDR3, as DNA: TGTGCCAGCAGCCCCAGACTAATGGAGGACACTGAAGCTTTCTTT. Its protein product is CASSPRLMEDTEAFF. The chain recombines TRBV3-1 (or the pseudogene TRBV3-2) with TRBJ1-1; D not certain. The CDR3 is 15 residues long. In germline, CDR1 is LGHDT, CDR2 YNNKEL (reference sequence). Trimming took 4 bases from V and 3 from J, leaving 15 bases between them.

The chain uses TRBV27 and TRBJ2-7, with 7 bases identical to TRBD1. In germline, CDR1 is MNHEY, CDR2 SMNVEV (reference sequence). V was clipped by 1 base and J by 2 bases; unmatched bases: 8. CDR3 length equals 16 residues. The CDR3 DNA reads TGTGCCAGCAGTTTATTTCAGGGGGAAGGGGCCTACGAGCAGTACTTC. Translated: CASSLFQGEGAYEQYF.

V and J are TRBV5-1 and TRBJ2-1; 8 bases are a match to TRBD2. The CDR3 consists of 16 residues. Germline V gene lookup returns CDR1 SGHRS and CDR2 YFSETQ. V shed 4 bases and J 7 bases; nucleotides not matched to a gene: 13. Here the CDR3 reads CASSPGGTREYNEQFF. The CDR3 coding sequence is TGCGCCAGCAGCCCGGGGGGGACCAGGGAATATAATGAGCAGTTCTTC.

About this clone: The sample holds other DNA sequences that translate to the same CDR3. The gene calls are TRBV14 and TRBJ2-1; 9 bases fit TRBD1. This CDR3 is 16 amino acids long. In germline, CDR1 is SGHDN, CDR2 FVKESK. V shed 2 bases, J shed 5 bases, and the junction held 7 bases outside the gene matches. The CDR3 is CASSQIPGQGDNEQFF. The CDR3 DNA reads TGTGCCAGCAGCCAAATACCGGGACAGGGCGACAATGAGCAGTTCTTC. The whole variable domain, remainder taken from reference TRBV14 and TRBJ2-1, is EAGVTQFPSHSVIEKGQTVTLRCDPISGHDNLYWYRRVMGKEIKFLLHFVKESKQDESGMPNNRFLAERTGGTYSTLKVQPAELEDSGVYFCASSQIPGQGDNEQFFGPGTRLTVL.

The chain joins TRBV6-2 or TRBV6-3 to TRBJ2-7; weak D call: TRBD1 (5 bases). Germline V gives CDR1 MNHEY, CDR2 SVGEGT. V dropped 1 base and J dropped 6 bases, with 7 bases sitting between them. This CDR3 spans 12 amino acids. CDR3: CASSYLGVEQYF. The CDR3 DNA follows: TGTGCCAGCAGTTACTTAGGGGTCGAGCAGTACTTC.

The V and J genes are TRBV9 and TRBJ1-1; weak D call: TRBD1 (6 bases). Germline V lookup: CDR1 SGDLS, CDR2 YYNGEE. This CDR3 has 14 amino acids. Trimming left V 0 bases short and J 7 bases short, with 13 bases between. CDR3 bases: TGTGCCAGCAGCGTAGGGTCGGGGGGCGGTGAAGCTTTCTTT. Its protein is CASSVGSGGGEAFF. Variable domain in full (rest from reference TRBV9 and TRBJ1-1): DSGVTQTPKHLITATGQRVTLRCSPRSGDLSVYWYQQSLDQGLQFLIQYYNGEERAKGNILERFSAQQFPDLHSELNLSSLELGDSALYFCASSVGSGGGEAFFGQGTRLTVV.

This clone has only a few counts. The CDR3 DNA reads TGTGCCAGCAGCTCATCGACAGCCCCTGGAAACACCATATATTTT. It yields the protein CASSSSTAPGNTIYF. The V call is TRBV5-4, the J call TRBJ1-3, with D maybe TRBD1 (5 bases). The germline V gene encodes CDR1 SGHNT and CDR2 YYREEE (reference sequence). V was cut by 3 bases and J by 2 bases, with 12 bases left in between. This CDR3 is built from 15 residues.

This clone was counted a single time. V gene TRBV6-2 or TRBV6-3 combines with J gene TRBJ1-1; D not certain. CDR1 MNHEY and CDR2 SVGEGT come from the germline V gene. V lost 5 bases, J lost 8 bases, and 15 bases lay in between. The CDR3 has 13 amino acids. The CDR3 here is CASSAYAGSEAFF. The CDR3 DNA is TGTGCCAGCAGTGCCTACGCGGGCAGCGAAGCTTTCTTT.

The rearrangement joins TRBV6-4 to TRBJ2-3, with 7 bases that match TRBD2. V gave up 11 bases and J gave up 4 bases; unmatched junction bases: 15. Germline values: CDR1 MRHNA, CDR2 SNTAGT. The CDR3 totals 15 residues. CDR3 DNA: TGTGCCGCGAGTCTGGGGGAGGGCCGGGCAGATACGCAGTATTTT. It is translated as CAASLGEGRADTQYF.

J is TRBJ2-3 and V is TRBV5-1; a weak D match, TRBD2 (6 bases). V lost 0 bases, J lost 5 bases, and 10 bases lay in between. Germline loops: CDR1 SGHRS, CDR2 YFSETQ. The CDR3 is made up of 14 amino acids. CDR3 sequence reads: CASSLERVRDTQYF. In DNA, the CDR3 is TGCGCCAGCAGCTTGGAGCGGGTCAGAGATACGCAGTATTTT.

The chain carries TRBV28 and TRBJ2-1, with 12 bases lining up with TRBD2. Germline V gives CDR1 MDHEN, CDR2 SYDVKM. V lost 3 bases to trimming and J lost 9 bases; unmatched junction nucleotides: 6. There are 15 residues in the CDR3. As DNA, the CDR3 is TGTGCCAGCAGTTTGGCGGGACTAGCGGGTGGTGAGCAGTTCTTC. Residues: CASSLAGLAGGEQFF.

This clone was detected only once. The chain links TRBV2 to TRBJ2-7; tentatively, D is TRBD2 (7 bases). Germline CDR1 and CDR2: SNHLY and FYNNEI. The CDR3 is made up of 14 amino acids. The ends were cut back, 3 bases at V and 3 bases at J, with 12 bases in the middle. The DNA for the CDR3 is TGTGCCAGCAGTGACGGGGGGCTGAGCTACGAGCAGTACTTC. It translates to CASSDGGLSYEQYF.

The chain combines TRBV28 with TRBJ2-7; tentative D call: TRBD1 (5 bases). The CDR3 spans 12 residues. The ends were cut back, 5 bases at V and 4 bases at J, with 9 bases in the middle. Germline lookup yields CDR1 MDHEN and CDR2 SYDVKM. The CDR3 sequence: CASSEPGYEQYF. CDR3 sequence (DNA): TGTGCCAGCAGTGAACCAGGGTACGAGCAGTACTTC. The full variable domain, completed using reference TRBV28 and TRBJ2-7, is DVKVTQSSRYLVKRTGEKVFLECVQDMDHENMFWYRQDPGLGLRLIYFSYDVKMKEKGDIPEGYSVSREKKERFSLILESASTNQTSMYLCASSEPGYEQYFGPGTRLTVT.

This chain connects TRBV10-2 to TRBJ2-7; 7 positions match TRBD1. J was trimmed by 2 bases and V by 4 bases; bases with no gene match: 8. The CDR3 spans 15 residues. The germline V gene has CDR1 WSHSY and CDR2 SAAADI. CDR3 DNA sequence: TGCGCCAGCAGTGCGCCGGGACAGATAACCTACGAGCAGTACTTC. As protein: CASSAPGQITYEQYF.

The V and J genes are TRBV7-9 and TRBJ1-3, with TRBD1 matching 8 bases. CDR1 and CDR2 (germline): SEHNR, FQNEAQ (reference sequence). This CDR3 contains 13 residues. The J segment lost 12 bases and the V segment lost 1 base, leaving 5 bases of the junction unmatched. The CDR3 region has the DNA TGTGCCAGCAGCTTAGAACAGGGGGACAGCATATATTTT. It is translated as CASSLEQGDSIYF.

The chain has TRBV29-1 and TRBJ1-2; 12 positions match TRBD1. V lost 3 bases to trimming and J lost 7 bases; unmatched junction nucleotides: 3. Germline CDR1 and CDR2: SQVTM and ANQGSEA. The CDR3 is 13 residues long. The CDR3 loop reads CSVEGQGAFGYTF. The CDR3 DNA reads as TGCAGCGTTGAGGGACAGGGGGCTTTTGGCTACACCTTC.

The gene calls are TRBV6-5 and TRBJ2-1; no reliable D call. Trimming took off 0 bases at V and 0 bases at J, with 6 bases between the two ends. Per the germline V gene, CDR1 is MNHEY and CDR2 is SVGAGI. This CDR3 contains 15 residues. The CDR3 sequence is CASSYSPSSYNEQFF. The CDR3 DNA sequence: TGTGCCAGCAGTTACTCTCCGAGCTCCTACAATGAGCAGTTCTTC.

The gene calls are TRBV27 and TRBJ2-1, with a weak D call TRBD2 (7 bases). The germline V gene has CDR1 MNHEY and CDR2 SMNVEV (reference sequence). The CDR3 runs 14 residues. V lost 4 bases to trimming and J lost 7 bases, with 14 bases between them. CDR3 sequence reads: CASSWGGQGNEQFF. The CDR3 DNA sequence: TGTGCCAGCAGTTGGGGGGGACAAGGGAATGAGCAGTTCTTC.

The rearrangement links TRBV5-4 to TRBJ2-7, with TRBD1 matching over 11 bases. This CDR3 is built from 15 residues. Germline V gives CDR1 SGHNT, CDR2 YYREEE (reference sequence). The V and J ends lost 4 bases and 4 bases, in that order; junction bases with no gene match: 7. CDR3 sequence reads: CASSTGQGALYEQYF. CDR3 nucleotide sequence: TGTGCCAGCAGCACCGGACAGGGGGCATTATACGAGCAGTACTTC.

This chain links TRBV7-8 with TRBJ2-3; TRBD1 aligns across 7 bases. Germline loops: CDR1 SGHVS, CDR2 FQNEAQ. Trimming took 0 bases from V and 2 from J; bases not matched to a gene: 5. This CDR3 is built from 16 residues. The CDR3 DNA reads TGTGCCAGCAGCTTAGCGCAGACAGGGATCACAGATACGCAGTATTTT. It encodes CASSLAQTGITDTQYF.

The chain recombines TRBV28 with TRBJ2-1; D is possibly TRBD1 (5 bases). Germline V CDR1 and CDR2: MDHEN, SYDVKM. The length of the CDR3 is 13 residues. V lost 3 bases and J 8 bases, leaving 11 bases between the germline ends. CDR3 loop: CASSFRGRDEQFF. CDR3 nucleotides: TGTGCCAGCAGTTTTAGGGGTAGGGATGAGCAGTTCTTC.